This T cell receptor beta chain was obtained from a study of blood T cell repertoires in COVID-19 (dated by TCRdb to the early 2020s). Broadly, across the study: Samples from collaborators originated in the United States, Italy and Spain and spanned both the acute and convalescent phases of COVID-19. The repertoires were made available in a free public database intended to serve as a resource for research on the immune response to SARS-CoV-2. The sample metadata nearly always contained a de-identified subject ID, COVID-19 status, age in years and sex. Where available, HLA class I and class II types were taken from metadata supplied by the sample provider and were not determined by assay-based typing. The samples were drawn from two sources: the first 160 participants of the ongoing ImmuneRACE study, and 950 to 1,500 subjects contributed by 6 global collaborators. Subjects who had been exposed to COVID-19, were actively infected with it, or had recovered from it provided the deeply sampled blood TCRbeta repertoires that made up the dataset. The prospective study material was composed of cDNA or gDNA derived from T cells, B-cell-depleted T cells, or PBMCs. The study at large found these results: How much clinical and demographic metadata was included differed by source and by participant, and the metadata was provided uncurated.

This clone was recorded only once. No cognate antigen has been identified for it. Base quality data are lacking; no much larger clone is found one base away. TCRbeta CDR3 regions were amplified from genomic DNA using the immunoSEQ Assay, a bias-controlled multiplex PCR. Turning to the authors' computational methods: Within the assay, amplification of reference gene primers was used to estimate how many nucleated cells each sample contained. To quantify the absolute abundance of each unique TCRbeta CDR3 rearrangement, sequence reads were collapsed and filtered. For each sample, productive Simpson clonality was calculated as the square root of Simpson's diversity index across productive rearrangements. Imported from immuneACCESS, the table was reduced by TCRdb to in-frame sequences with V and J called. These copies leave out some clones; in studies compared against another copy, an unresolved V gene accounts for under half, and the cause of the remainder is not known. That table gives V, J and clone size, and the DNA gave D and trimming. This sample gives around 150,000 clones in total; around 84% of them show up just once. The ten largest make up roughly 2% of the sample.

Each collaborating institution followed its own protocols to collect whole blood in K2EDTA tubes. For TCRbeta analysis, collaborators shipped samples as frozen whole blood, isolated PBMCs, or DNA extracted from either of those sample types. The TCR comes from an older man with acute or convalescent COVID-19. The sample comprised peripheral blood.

In nucleotides, the sequence is TGCGCCAGCAGCTCCACACAGAACACTGAAGCTTTCTTT. Its translation reads: CASSSTQNTEAFF. The chain links TRBV5-1 with TRBJ1-1; the D gene cannot be named for sure. Cut back by 3 bases and 1 base, the V and J ends lie 7 bases apart. The CDR3 runs 13 residues from the cysteine to the phenylalanine. This entry keeps only the CDR3 DNA: 39 bases, framed from base 1. CDR1 and CDR2 are read off the germline V gene as SGHRS and YFSETQ.